These 5 T cell receptor beta chains came from one sample sequenced in a study of a mutant IDH1 vaccine in newly diagnosed glioma. Method: immunoSEQ multiplex PCR; TCRdb's copy keeps in-frame clones and lacks some. This table holds 60,000 to 75,000 clones, around 90% found once. No antigens are known for them. Time point defined: week 35, safety follow-up. Vaccination comprised doses that each held 300 ug of mutant IDH1 20-mer peptide, plus topical imiquimod. The source was PBMCs, collected from a glioma patient whose treatment included an IDH1 peptide vaccine. The source is a man aged 25 to 40 with glioma.

This clone was counted between two and nine times. The chain has TRBV7-9 and TRBJ1-5, with TRBD1 as a possible D gene (5 bases). This CDR3 has 15 residues. Trimming removed 1 base from V and 4 bases from J, with 11 bases in between. The germline gives CDR1 SEHNR, CDR2 FQNEAQ (reference sequence). The CDR3 loop is CASSLEGFGNQPQHF. The CDR3 DNA reads TGTGCCAGCAGCTTAGAGGGGTTTGGGAATCAGCCCCAGCATTTT.

This clone was counted once. The chain recombines TRBV6-1 with TRBJ2-2, with TRBD2 matching 8 bases. With 1 base clipped from V and 6 bases from J, the junction kept 4 bases outside the gene matches. CDR3 length: 15 residues. Germline assignment: CDR1 MNHNS and CDR2 SASEGT. The CDR3 sequence is CASSEVAGRAGELFF. Here the CDR3 DNA reads TGTGCCAGCAGTGAAGTAGCGGGACGCGCCGGGGAGCTGTTTTTT.

V and J are TRBV25-1 and TRBJ2-6; D ambiguous. The length of the CDR3 is 18 residues. V lost 1 base and J lost 4, with 17 bases in between. Germline CDR1 reads MGHDK; CDR2 reads SYGVNS. CDR3 sequence: CASSELGFLASGANVLTF. The CDR3 bases are TGTGCCAGCAGTGAATTGGGATTTCTCGCCTCCGGGGCCAACGTCCTGACTTTC.

This clone was picked up one time. The chain is built from TRBV11-2 and TRBJ2-5; D ambiguous. V was shortened by 8 bases and J by 3 bases, with 4 bases between the two germline ends. This CDR3 is built from 10 residues. From germline, CDR1 is SGHAT and CDR2 FQNNGV. CDR3 residues: CASGEETQYF. CDR3 bases: TGTGCCAGCGGAGAAGAGACCCAGTACTTC.

The CDR3: CASSPRDSRNEQFF. Written as DNA, the CDR3 is TGTGCCAGCTCACCTAGGGACAGCCGCAATGAGCAGTTCTTC. The J gene is TRBJ2-1, the V gene TRBV18, with 7 bases aligning to TRBD1. Germline-derived CDR1 and CDR2 are KGHSH and LQKENI. The CDR3 is 14 residues long. Trimming cost V 3 bases and J 6 bases; bases outside gene matches: 5.